The next 23 T cell receptor beta chains were all read from a single sample in a study of blood T cell repertoires in COVID-19. TCRdb's copy holds only in-frame clones and misses some; the assay was immunoSEQ multiplex PCR. The table records around 33,000 clones, 60% to 80% of them present only once. The specimen was peripheral blood. These receptors came from a human donor in a cohort sampled during active COVID-19.

This rearrangement joins TRBV5-4 to TRBJ1-2, with D hard to call. V was pared by 5 bases and J by 8 bases, with 19 bases between. Germline CDR1 SGHNT, CDR2 YYREEE (reference sequence). This CDR3 region has 14 residues. The CDR3 DNA is TGTGCCAGCAGTAAGCCAGTCTTTCCTAGGGGCTACACCTTC. Encoded protein: CASSKPVFPRGYTF.

The J gene is TRBJ2-3, the V gene TRBV6-1, with TRBD2 matching 11 bases. Germline V gives CDR1 MNHNS, CDR2 SASEGT. CDR3 length: 19 residues. J was trimmed by 1 base and V by 3 bases; bases with no gene match: 12. The CDR3, as DNA: TGTGCCAGCAGTGAGCCGGGACTAGCGGCAACTCCTCGCACAGATACGCAGTATTTT. This codes for CASSEPGLAATPRTDTQYF.

The V gene is TRBV6-2 or TRBV6-3, the J gene TRBJ2-7, with 9 bases that match TRBD1. This CDR3 comprises 14 residues. The V and J ends lost 5 bases and 5 bases, in that order; junction bases with no gene match: 7. In germline, CDR1 is MNHEY, CDR2 SVGEGT. Here the CDR3 reads CASSGQGLGHEQYF. The CDR3 DNA sequence: TGTGCCAGCAGTGGACAGGGGCTAGGTCACGAGCAGTACTTC.

The V call is TRBV7-2, the J call TRBJ2-7, with D possibly being TRBD1 (6 bases). V dropped 4 bases and J dropped 2 bases, with 15 bases sitting between them. The CDR3 covers 15 residues. Germline V gene sequence: CDR1 SGHTA, CDR2 FQGNSA. CDR3 loop: CASSSRPGATYEQYF. DNA of the CDR3: TGTGCCAGCAGCTCAAGGCCAGGGGCGACCTACGAGCAGTACTTC.

The chain carries TRBV27 and TRBJ2-7, with D perhaps matching TRBD1 (5 bases). Germline V CDR1 and CDR2: MNHEY, SMNVEV (reference sequence). The V and J ends lost 2 bases and 4 bases respectively, with 15 bases between them. CDR3 length: 15 amino acids. CDR3 residues: CASSLQGRISYEQYF. The CDR3 DNA reads as TGTGCCAGCAGTTTACAGGGAAGAATCTCTTACGAGCAGTACTTC.

The rearrangement joins TRBV18 to TRBJ2-1; 7 bases fit TRBD1. Losses at the gene ends were 3 bases for V and 9 bases for J; bases not matched to a gene: 2. Germline V gene sequence: CDR1 KGHSH, CDR2 LQKENI. This CDR3 has 12 residues. CDR3 loop: CASSPNRGEQFF. Here the CDR3 DNA reads TGTGCCAGCTCACCGAACAGGGGTGAGCAGTTCTTC.

The gene calls are TRBV11-2 and TRBJ2-3; TRBD2 aligns across 11 bases. CDR1 is SGHAT and CDR2 is FQNNGV in the germline V gene. CDR3 size: 16 residues. J lost 2 bases, V lost 2 bases, and 3 bases had no gene match. Written as DNA, the CDR3 is TGTGCCAGCAGCTTACAACTAGCGGGAGTCACAGATACGCAGTATTTT. Amino acid sequence: CASSLQLAGVTDTQYF.

The CDR3 DNA sequence: TGTGCCAGCAACCTGCTAGCTCGGGGCACTGAAGCTTTCTTT. It encodes CASNLLARGTEAFF. V and J are TRBV6-6 and TRBJ1-1; D is undetermined. The V and J ends lost 7 bases and 4 bases respectively, with 16 bases between them. Germline loops: CDR1 MNHNY, CDR2 SVGAGI (reference sequence). The CDR3 is 14 residues long.

The chain has TRBV2 and TRBJ2-7; 9 bases are a match to TRBD1. After removal of 4 bases from V and 4 bases from J, the junction contained 5 bases not matched to a gene. This CDR3 is 14 amino acids long. Germline V CDR1 and CDR2: SNHLY, FYNNEI. The CDR3 here is CASSGTGAFYEQYF. CDR3 sequence (DNA): TGTGCCAGCAGTGGGACAGGGGCCTTTTACGAGCAGTACTTC.

This chain uses TRBV6-5 with TRBJ2-1; 10 bases are a match to TRBD2. This CDR3 region has 14 residues. V shed 6 bases, J shed 6 bases, and the junction held 5 bases outside the gene matches. CDR1 is MNHEY, CDR2 SVGAGI, per germline. The CDR3 protein is CASRSSGSRNEQFF. The CDR3 nucleotides are TGTGCCAGCAGATCTAGCGGGAGCCGCAATGAGCAGTTCTTC.

The chain uses TRBV20-1 and TRBJ2-2; D unresolved. The V gene lost 3 bases and the J gene lost 1 base, with 12 bases spanning the gap. Germline V lookup: CDR1 DFQATT, CDR2 SNEGSKA (reference sequence). This CDR3 has 15 residues. CDR3 nucleotides: TGCAGTGCTAGTAAAGCATCTAAGAACACCGGGGAGCTGTTTTTT. Translating it yields CSASKASKNTGELFF.

The V and J genes are TRBV29-1 and TRBJ2-1, with TRBD2 matching over 7 bases. Germline V gene lookup returns CDR1 SQVTM and CDR2 ANQGSEA. The CDR3 length is 15 residues. V shed 2 bases and J 7 bases; nucleotides not matched to a gene: 11. The CDR3 loop reads CSVEYSWGGYNEQFF. The CDR3 DNA is TGCAGCGTTGAATATTCTTGGGGGGGGTATAATGAGCAGTTCTTC.

This clone has only one observation. The chain recombines TRBV5-5 with TRBJ2-3; D gene unclear. V was clipped by 2 bases and J by 0 bases, with 7 bases between them. Germline CDR1 reads SGHKS; CDR2 reads YYEKEE (reference sequence). The CDR3 spans 14 residues. The CDR3 region has the DNA TGTGCCAGCAGCTTTGGCATTAGCACAGATACGCAGTATTTT. This codes for CASSFGISTDTQYF. Based on the CDR3 plus reference TRBV5-5 and TRBJ2-3, the full variable domain is DAGVTQSPTHLIKTRGQQVTLRCSPISGHKSVSWYQQVLGQGPQFIFQYYEKEERGRGNFPDRFSARQFPNYSSELNVNALLLGDSALYLCASSFGISTDTQYFGPGTRLTVL.

This clone was found a few times. The chain has TRBV19 and TRBJ2-3, with D perhaps matching TRBD1 (5 bases). The CDR3 extends over 15 amino acids. Trimming stripped 7 bases from V and 0 bases from J, with 14 bases between. Germline loops: CDR1 LNHDA, CDR2 SQIVND (reference sequence). The CDR3, as DNA: TGTGCCAGTAAGGGCAGGGCTACTAGCACAGATACGCAGTATTTT. Translation: CASKGRATSTDTQYF.

The chain recombines TRBV5-4 with TRBJ1-2; TRBD1 agrees at 10 bases. There are 15 residues in the CDR3. J lost 4 bases, V lost 4 bases, and 7 bases had no gene match. Germline V CDR1 and CDR2: SGHNT, YYREEE (reference sequence). CDR3 DNA sequence: TGTGCCAGCAGCCCCCGGACAGGGGGACCCTATGGCTACACCTTC. Amino acid sequence: CASSPRTGGPYGYTF.

This clone was recorded only once. The chain joins TRBV11-2 to TRBJ1-3, with 11 bases that match TRBD1. This CDR3 has 17 amino acids. With V trimmed by 0 bases and J by 3 bases, 4 bases remained unmatched. CDR1 SGHAT and CDR2 FQNNGV come from the germline V gene. The CDR3 region has the DNA TGTGCCAGCAGCTTAGACGGACAGGGGGCGATTGGAAACACCATATATTTT. Amino acid sequence: CASSLDGQGAIGNTIYF.

The chain carries TRBV27 and TRBJ2-7, with D tentatively TRBD1 (5 bases). The length of the CDR3 is 11 residues. In germline, CDR1 is MNHEY, CDR2 SMNVEV (reference sequence). Trimming took 5 bases from V and 7 from J, leaving 9 bases between them. Here the CDR3 reads CASSPDREQYF. The DNA for the CDR3 is TGTGCCAGCAGTCCAGACAGAGAGCAGTACTTC.

This chain uses TRBV19 with TRBJ1-6; 7 bases are a match to TRBD1. Germline lookup yields CDR1 LNHDA and CDR2 SQIVND (reference sequence). CDR3 length: 14 amino acids. J was trimmed by 5 bases and V by 4 bases; bases with no gene match: 2. The CDR3 here is CASSRQGDNSPLHF. In DNA form, the CDR3 reads TGTGCCAGTAGTAGACAGGGTGATAATTCACCCCTCCACTTT.

The chain couples TRBV9 to TRBJ1-2; D perhaps matches TRBD1 (6 bases). Germline V gives CDR1 SGDLS, CDR2 YYNGEE. Trimming cost V 4 bases and J 6 bases, with 16 bases left between them. The CDR3 runs 14 residues. CDR3 DNA: TGTGCCAGCAGCACATCAGGGGACCTAGATGGCTACACCTTC. This encodes CASSTSGDLDGYTF.

The chain employs TRBV11-3 and TRBJ2-1; 8 bases line up with TRBD2. The length of the CDR3 is 14 residues. Trimming cost V 5 bases and J 6 bases; bases outside gene matches: 6. Germline V lookup: CDR1 SGHNT, CDR2 YENEEA. CDR3 residues: CASSASGWVNEQFF. The CDR3 bases are TGTGCCAGCAGCGCTAGCGGGTGGGTCAATGAGCAGTTCTTC.

This clone was detected once. The junction does not match germline at one end; this may be a read error. V and J are TRBV28 and TRBJ1-5; D is unclear. In germline, CDR1 is MDHEN, CDR2 SYDVKM. This CDR3 has 14 residues. CDR3 sequence (DNA): TGTGCCAGCAGCGTGCCGGGTAGCACTCAGCCCCAGCATTTT. Its translation is CASSVPGSTQPQHF.

The V call is TRBV4-3, the J call TRBJ2-1; D is perhaps TRBD1 (6 bases). Trimming pared 4 bases from V and 3 bases from J, leaving 16 bases between. The CDR3 consists of 16 residues. From germline, CDR1 is LGHNA and CDR2 YSLEER. The CDR3 DNA is TGCGCCAGCAGCCCATCAAGGGCAGGGGTCTACAATGAGCAGTTCTTC. Protein product: CASSPSRAGVYNEQFF.

This chain links TRBV18 with TRBJ2-3; perhaps TRBD2 as D (6 bases). This CDR3 region has 17 residues. V shed 6 bases and J shed 0 bases, with 19 bases lying between them. The germline CDR1 and CDR2 sequences are KGHSH and LQKENI. CDR3 protein: CASSSSGRLRSTDTQYF. The CDR3 region has the DNA TGTGCCAGCTCTTCCAGCGGGCGCCTACGAAGCACAGATACGCAGTATTTT.